A single sample is the source of the 20 T cell receptor beta chains below, sequenced in a study of monozygotic twins with inflammatory bowel disease. For each CDR3 protein, TCRdb gives one entry from its re-call of the 5' RACE reads, without DNA. The sample includes about 200,000 distinct CDR3 sequences. Sequencing was done on a sample of blood. Receptors were obtained from a human donor with ulcerative colitis or Crohn's disease, or a healthy co-twin of an affected twin (not recorded which).

This chain joins TRBV7-3 and TRBJ2-2; TCRdb selects TRBD1, and the lack of DNA leaves this call unchecked. This CDR3 has 14 amino acids. CDR1 and CDR2 from the germline V gene are SGHTA and FQGTGA. The CDR3 is CASSRDRSTGELFF.

The gene calls are TRBV7-2 and TRBJ2-7; TCRdb indicates TRBD2, and absent DNA this call remains unverified. From germline, CDR1 is SGHTA and CDR2 FQGNSA. The CDR3 totals 15 residues. The CDR3 sequence: CASSYRDSGVHEQYF.

The CDR3 sequence is CASRLIPPGGGGQPQHF. V gene TRBV28 combines with J gene TRBJ1-5; the D call of TRBD1 rests on TCRdb alone, since no DNA is present to check it. This CDR3 comprises 17 residues. Germline CDR1 is MDHEN and CDR2 is SYDVKM.

V is TRBV7-2 and J is TRBJ2-3; TCRdb picks TRBD2, but there is no DNA to check that call. CDR3 length: 16 amino acids. CDR1 and CDR2 from the germline V gene are SGHTA and FQGNSA. CDR3 region: CASSLTRLAATDTQYF.

This chain joins TRBV20-1 and TRBJ1-1; without DNA, the TCRdb call of TRBD1 cannot be checked. The germline V gene encodes CDR1 DFQATT and CDR2 SNEGSKA (reference sequence). CDR3 length: 17 residues. CDR3 loop: CSARAGGFGFLNTEAFF.

V and J are TRBV19 and TRBJ2-3; the D gene TCRdb calls, TRBD1, cannot be checked with no DNA. In germline, CDR1 is LNHDA, CDR2 SQIVND (reference sequence). The CDR3 has 16 residues. CDR3: CASSKGTGSNTDTQYF.

This sequence joins TRBV11-2 and TRBJ2-6; the D call from TCRdb, TRBD1, cannot be confirmed without DNA. The V gene's germline CDR1 is SGHAT and CDR2 FQNNGV. The CDR3 is 15 amino acids. This chain's CDR3 is CASSLGGKGSNVLTF.

The rearrangement uses TRBV12-3 or TRBV12-4 and TRBJ2-3; TCRdb's assignment of TRBD2 cannot be checked, as there is no DNA. This CDR3 has 14 amino acids. CDR3 protein: CASTPRGHTDTQYF.

The chain joins TRBV2 to TRBJ2-1; the TCRdb call, TRBD1, lacks DNA for checking. Germline V gene sequence: CDR1 SNHLY, CDR2 FYNNEI. The CDR3 covers 16 residues. This chain's CDR3 is CASSRIRDRGNNEQFF.

V and J are TRBV11-2 and TRBJ2-1; TCRdb calls TRBD1, which cannot be checked without DNA. The CDR3 totals 16 residues. Germline CDR1 SGHAT, CDR2 FQNNGV. The CDR3 protein is CASSPTGTGIHNEQFF.

This chain's CDR3 is CASSLTGNPYNEQFF. This chain links TRBV11-2 with TRBJ2-1; TCRdb's D gene call, TRBD1, goes unchecked for lack of DNA. There are 15 residues in the CDR3. Germline V gene lookup returns CDR1 SGHAT and CDR2 FQNNGV.

This chain connects TRBV24-1 to TRBJ1-2; TCRdb's D call of TRBD1 is untestable without DNA. Germline CDR1 is KGHDR and CDR2 is SFDVKD. The CDR3 is made up of 12 amino acids. CDR3 amino acids: CATSDSRARYTF.

V usage is TRBV4-2 and J usage is TRBJ2-7; absent DNA, TCRdb's TRBD2 call cannot be checked. CDR3 length: 15 amino acids. The germline V gene has CDR1 LGHNA and CDR2 YNFKEQ. CDR3 sequence: CASSQDTGPPDEQYF.

This rearrangement joins TRBV20-1 to TRBJ2-5; TCRdb proposes TRBD1, but this gene call is untestable without DNA. The CDR3 is 16 amino acids. CDR1 is DFQATT, CDR2 SNEGSKA, per germline (reference sequence). The CDR3 protein is CSAHLAGGRGQETQYF.

The gene calls are TRBV20-1 and TRBJ1-1. This CDR3 spans 13 amino acids. Germline-derived CDR1 and CDR2 are DFQATT and SNEGSKA (reference sequence). CDR3 sequence reads: CSAEPPENTEAFF.

The rearrangement joins TRBV20-1 to TRBJ2-5; there is no DNA to check the TCRdb D call of TRBD2. The germline V gene has CDR1 DFQATT and CDR2 SNEGSKA (reference sequence). The CDR3 totals 13 residues. CDR3 region: CSAPVSGKETQYF.

The genes are TRBV12-3 or TRBV12-4 and TRBJ1-2. CDR3 length: 13 residues. CDR3 sequence reads: CASSPERGYGYTF.

The V gene is TRBV4-1, the J gene TRBJ2-7. Per the germline V gene, CDR1 is MGHRA and CDR2 is YSYEKL. This CDR3 has 14 residues. The CDR3 loop reads CASSPLTLSYEQYF.

This sequence joins TRBV7-3 and TRBJ2-3; TCRdb designates TRBD2, a call that cannot be tested without DNA. The CDR3 has 15 residues. From germline, CDR1 is SGHTA and CDR2 FQGTGA. The CDR3 reads CASSFGLASTDTQYF.

The chain is built from TRBV4-2 and TRBJ2-7. Germline V gives CDR1 LGHNA, CDR2 YNFKEQ. The CDR3 covers 13 residues. Here the CDR3 reads CASSQEEKDEQYF.